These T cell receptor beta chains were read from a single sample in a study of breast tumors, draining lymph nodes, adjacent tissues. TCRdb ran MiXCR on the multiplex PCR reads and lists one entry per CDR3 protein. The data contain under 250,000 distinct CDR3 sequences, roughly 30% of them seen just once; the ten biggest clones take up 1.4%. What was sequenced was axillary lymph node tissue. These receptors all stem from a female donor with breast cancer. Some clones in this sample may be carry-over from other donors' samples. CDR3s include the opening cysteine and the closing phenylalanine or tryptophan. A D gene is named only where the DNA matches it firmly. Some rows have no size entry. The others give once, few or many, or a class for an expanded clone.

cdr3_nt: TGTGCCAGTAGTTCCGCTCGGTATGAGCAGTTCTTC
cdr3_aa: CASSSARYEQFF
j_call: TRBJ2-1
clone_size: many
v_call: TRBV19
d_call: -

cdr3_nt: TGTGCCAGCAGTCCACGACAGGGGAATACGCAGTATTTT
cdr3_aa: CASSPRQGNTQYF
j_call: TRBJ2-3
clone_size: many
v_call: TRBV7-9
d_call: TRBD1

cdr3_nt: TGTGCCAGCAGCCAACCAAGACAGAGTGTATCCTACAATGAGCAGTTCTTC
cdr3_aa: CASSQPRQSVSYNEQFF
j_call: TRBJ2-1
clone_size: many
v_call: TRBV9
d_call: -

cdr3_nt: TGTGCCAGCAGCCAACTTCCGGGTATGTCCTACTCATACTTC
cdr3_aa: CASSQLPGMSYSYF
j_call: TRBJ2-7
clone_size: many
v_call: TRBV3-1
d_call: -

cdr3_nt: TGTGCCAGCAGAGATACAGGAATCCATGGCTACACCTTC
cdr3_aa: CASRDTGIHGYTF
j_call: TRBJ1-2
clone_size: -
v_call: TRBV25-1
d_call: -

cdr3_nt: TGCAGTGCTGACCCTCGGGGACTAGCTTACAATGAGCAGTATTTT
cdr3_aa: CSADPRGLAYNEQYF
j_call: TRBJ2-3
clone_size: -
v_call: TRBV20-1
d_call: TRBD2

cdr3_nt: TGTGCCAGCATTATGGGAATCAATCAGCCCCAGCATTTT
cdr3_aa: CASIMGINQPQHF
j_call: TRBJ1-5
clone_size: many
v_call: TRBV2
d_call: -

cdr3_nt: TGCAGTGCTAGTCATAGCAACTACGAGCAGTACTTC
cdr3_aa: CSASHSNYEQYF
j_call: TRBJ2-7
clone_size: many
v_call: TRBV20-1
d_call: -

cdr3_nt: TGTGCCAGCAGTGAAGCGACGGGGAGGGAGACCCAGTACTTC
cdr3_aa: CASSEATGRETQYF
j_call: TRBJ2-5
clone_size: many
v_call: TRBV6-1
d_call: -

cdr3_nt: TGTGCCAGCAGCTCCAGCGGGACAGGGATCACCCCCGTACGAAATCAGCCCCAGCATTTT
cdr3_aa: CASSSSGTGITPVRNQPQHF
j_call: TRBJ1-5
clone_size: -
v_call: TRBV11-2
d_call: TRBD1

cdr3_nt: TGTGCCAGCAGCCAAGGTTCCATCGGGGTTTACGAGCAGCACTTC
cdr3_aa: CASSQGSIGVYEQHF
j_call: TRBJ2-7
clone_size: -
v_call: TRBV7-2
d_call: -

cdr3_nt: TGTGCCAGCAGTGACCGCCCGTCGCGGGGCCAGCAGTACAATGAGCAGTTCTTC
cdr3_aa: CASSDRPSRGQQYNEQFF
j_call: TRBJ2-1
clone_size: -
v_call: TRBV6-1
d_call: -

cdr3_nt: TGTGCCAGCACCCATACAGTGAACACTGAAGCTTTCTTT
cdr3_aa: CASTHTVNTEAFF
j_call: TRBJ1-1
clone_size: -
v_call: TRBV12-3/TRBV12-4
d_call: -

cdr3_nt: TGTGCCAGTAAAAAGGATCAGAGCTCTGGAAACACCATATATTTT
cdr3_aa: CASKKDQSSGNTIYF
j_call: TRBJ1-3
clone_size: -
v_call: TRBV19
d_call: -

cdr3_nt: TGCGCCAGCAGGGACGGGGGAGGGAATTCACCCCTCCACTTT
cdr3_aa: CASRDGGGNSPLHF
j_call: TRBJ1-6
clone_size: many
v_call: TRBV5-1
d_call: -

cdr3_nt: TGTGCCAGCAGTGAAGCAGGAGGGAACACTGAAGCTTTCTTT
cdr3_aa: CASSEAGGNTEAFF
j_call: TRBJ1-1
clone_size: -
v_call: TRBV6-1
d_call: -

cdr3_nt: TGTGCCAGCAGCCCCGTTGAGGGGCTTAACAATGAGCAGTTCTTC
cdr3_aa: CASSPVEGLNNEQFF
j_call: TRBJ2-1
clone_size: many
v_call: TRBV7-6
d_call: -

cdr3_nt: TGCAGTGCTAGGATGGGGGGGAGTGGCGAGCAGTACTTC
cdr3_aa: CSARMGGSGEQYF
j_call: TRBJ2-7
clone_size: many
v_call: TRBV20-1
d_call: TRBD2

cdr3_nt: TGTGCCAGCAGCTTAAGACCACCCCTCCACTTT
cdr3_aa: CASSLRPPLHF
j_call: TRBJ1-6
clone_size: -
v_call: TRBV13
d_call: -

cdr3_nt: TGTGCCAGCAGCTCTTCGGGAGATACGCAGTATTTT
cdr3_aa: CASSSSGDTQYF
j_call: TRBJ2-3
clone_size: many
v_call: TRBV11-3
d_call: -

cdr3_nt: TGCGCCAGCAGCCAAGATAGGGCTAGCGGGAGGAGGGAGACCCAGTACTTC
cdr3_aa: CASSQDRASGRRETQYF
j_call: TRBJ2-5
clone_size: -
v_call: TRBV4-1
d_call: TRBD2

cdr3_nt: TGTGCCAGCAGTTTAGCGCTGGGACTAGCGGGAGCGAGCTCCTACAATGAGCAGTTCTTC
cdr3_aa: CASSLALGLAGASSYNEQFF
j_call: TRBJ2-1
clone_size: many
v_call: TRBV12-3/TRBV12-4
d_call: TRBD2

cdr3_nt: TGTGCCAGCAGCCCCAAGGCCTCCGGGATGTACTTC
cdr3_aa: CASSPKASGMYF
j_call: TRBJ2-7
clone_size: -
v_call: TRBV7-9
d_call: -

cdr3_nt: TGTGCCAGCAGCTTGGCGGGAAGGGACTATGGCTACACCTTC
cdr3_aa: CASSLAGRDYGYTF
j_call: TRBJ1-2
clone_size: -
v_call: TRBV5-5
d_call: -

cdr3_nt: TGTGCCAGCAGCGTTGGCGGGACAGGGTTTAGGACCGGGGAGCTGTTTTTT
cdr3_aa: CASSVGGTGFRTGELFF
j_call: TRBJ2-2
clone_size: -
v_call: TRBV9
d_call: TRBD1

cdr3_nt: TGTGCCAGTAGTATCCAAGACAGGTCGTCAGCTTTCTTT
cdr3_aa: CASSIQDRSSAFF
j_call: TRBJ1-1
clone_size: -
v_call: TRBV19
d_call: -

cdr3_nt: TGTGCCAGCAGTTTCGGCTGGCGAGAGACCCAGTACTTC
cdr3_aa: CASSFGWRETQYF
j_call: TRBJ2-5
clone_size: -
v_call: TRBV28
d_call: -

cdr3_nt: TGTGCCAGCAGCCTTAAGCGGGGCAATCAGCCCCAGCATTTT
cdr3_aa: CASSLKRGNQPQHF
j_call: TRBJ1-5
clone_size: few
v_call: TRBV6-7
d_call: -

cdr3_nt: TGTGCCAGCAGTGTCATCCGTTCGTATGGCTACACCTTC
cdr3_aa: CASSVIRSYGYTF
j_call: TRBJ1-2
clone_size: -
v_call: TRBV28
d_call: -

cdr3_nt: TGTGCCAGCAGTGTATATGGGACCCCGGATGAAAAACTGTTTTTT
cdr3_aa: CASSVYGTPDEKLFF
j_call: TRBJ1-4
clone_size: many
v_call: TRBV2
d_call: -

cdr3_nt: TGTGCCAGCAGACACGACAGGGGGGGAGATGAAGCTTTCTTT
cdr3_aa: CASRHDRGGDEAFF
j_call: TRBJ1-1
clone_size: -
v_call: TRBV12-3/TRBV12-4
d_call: TRBD1

cdr3_nt: TGTGCCAGCAGCTTATGGGGAGGGAGTAGGGAAGCTTTCTTT
cdr3_aa: CASSLWGGSREAFF
j_call: TRBJ1-1
clone_size: -
v_call: TRBV11-2
d_call: -

cdr3_nt: TGCAGTGCTAGAGATGGTCGAGCTAGTGCGAGGAACACAGATACGCAGTATTTT
cdr3_aa: CSARDGRASARNTDTQYF
j_call: TRBJ2-3
clone_size: -
v_call: TRBV20-1
d_call: -

cdr3_nt: TGTGCCAGTAGTCCAACAGGGACGGAGACCCAGTACTTC
cdr3_aa: CASSPTGTETQYF
j_call: TRBJ2-5
clone_size: many
v_call: TRBV19
d_call: -

cdr3_nt: TGTGCCAGCAGTTTTATTGGGGCCTACGAGCAGTACTTC
cdr3_aa: CASSFIGAYEQYF
j_call: TRBJ2-7
clone_size: many
v_call: TRBV12-3/TRBV12-4
d_call: -

cdr3_nt: TGTGCCAGCAGCCCACAGGGCGCGAACACCGGGGAGCTGTTTTTT
cdr3_aa: CASSPQGANTGELFF
j_call: TRBJ2-2
clone_size: few
v_call: TRBV5-4
d_call: -

cdr3_nt: TGCAGTGCTAGATCGGGACAGCACAATCAGCCCCAGCATTTT
cdr3_aa: CSARSGQHNQPQHF
j_call: TRBJ1-5
clone_size: many
v_call: TRBV20-1
d_call: TRBD1

cdr3_nt: TGCGCCAGCAGCTGGACAGGGGGCTCCGAGCAGTACTTC
cdr3_aa: CASSWTGGSEQYF
j_call: TRBJ2-7
clone_size: -
v_call: TRBV5-1
d_call: TRBD1

cdr3_nt: TGTGTCACCTCGGCAGGGCCTAACTATGGCTACACCTTC
cdr3_aa: CVTSAGPNYGYTF
j_call: TRBJ1-2
clone_size: many
v_call: TRBV5-6
d_call: -

cdr3_nt: TGTGCCAGTAGTTTTAGGAGCCATGGCTACACCTTC
cdr3_aa: CASSFRSHGYTF
j_call: TRBJ1-2
clone_size: many
v_call: TRBV19
d_call: -

cdr3_nt: TGCGCCAGCAGCCCTAGACCGGGACAGAAGACCGGGGAGCTGTTTTTT
cdr3_aa: CASSPRPGQKTGELFF
j_call: TRBJ2-2
clone_size: many
v_call: TRBV5-1
d_call: TRBD1

cdr3_nt: TGTGCCAGCAGTTACGGACAGATGAATGAGCAGTTCTTC
cdr3_aa: CASSYGQMNEQFF
j_call: TRBJ2-1
clone_size: many
v_call: TRBV6-5
d_call: -